Described below is a single T cell receptor (beta chain) sequence and its context. This clonotype was seen many times. Its antigen remains unidentified. Base quality data are lacking; no much larger clone is found one base away. This record comes from a study of T cells after yellow fever vaccination (dated by TCRdb to the late 2010s). Describing the broader study: The SMART-Seq v4 Ultra Low Input RNA kit was used to prepare libraries from fractions with low cell numbers. To follow T-cell clones before and after both primary and booster YFV17D yellow fever vaccination, bulk TCR alpha and beta repertoires underwent longitudinal sequencing. Bulk PBMC replicates and cell subsets were isolated from blood drawn at multiple timepoints before and after both primary and secondary immunization. Two healthy male donors, one aged 18 to 30 and one aged 30 to 40 years, made up the cohort. Results and caveats for the whole study, not just this receptor: The study included only two donors, which limits how far the findings can be generalized. A small share of clonotypes was detected in both CD4 and CD8 compartments, with the overlap likely arising from convergent recombination. Most clones expanded after primary vaccination were re-detected after the booster (approximately 95% of CD4 and approximately 85% of CD8), suggesting broad memory maintenance. Computational filtering was required because FACS-sorted repertoires could contain abundant contaminating clonotypes from the bulk population. Compared with the primary T-cell response, the secondary T-cell response was faster but weaker, reaching its peak on day 5 rather than on day 15.

The treatment or condition label, as the study defines it: live attenuated yellow fever vaccine strain. Two biological replicates of bulk PBMCs were collected at each blood-draw timepoint. PBMCs were isolated from peripheral blood using a standard Ficoll-Paque protocol. TriZol was used to extract RNA from bulk PBMCs, CD4 and CD8 fractions, and dextramer-positive and dextramer-negative fractions. Sequences SGHTA (CDR1) and FQGNSA (CDR2) are obtained from the germline V gene. Counted from cysteine to phenylalanine, this CDR3 has 15 amino acids. The entry retains the CDR3 DNA only, 45 bases that are in frame from base 1. The germline V end is reduced by 3 bases and the J end by 10 bases; junction bases left unmatched: 8. Sequenced on an Illumina NovaSeq 6000. TCR cDNA was made using 5'RACE template switching, a step that added a universal primer site and unique molecular identifiers. Priming of cDNA synthesis was performed from both the TCR alpha and TCR beta constant segments. Libraries were amplified in two PCR steps, with sample barcodes and sequencing adapters added in the second step. Sequencing of libraries was done on Illumina HiSeq 2500 (2x100 bp) or NovaSeq (2x150 bp). In the paper's pipeline: MIGEC was used to demultiplex reads and collapse the reads into UMI consensus sequences, and MiXCR was used for V(D)J alignment. Clonotypes responding to the vaccine were identified with edgeR on replicate PBMC samples, with the criteria of FDR below 0.01 and a log2 fold change above 5 up to day 15. CD4 or CD8 identity was assigned to each bulk clonotype according to whether the clonotype was present at higher abundance in the sequenced CD4 repertoire or the sequenced CD8 repertoire. TCRdb passed the public sequencing reads through fastp at Q25 and MiXCR, retaining productive beta sequences. Each entry is one CDR3 protein sequence, shown with its most common DNA and genes. TCRdb, not the original authors, processed these V and J calls. The sample has more than 200,000 distinct CDR3 sequences on record, 3.6% of them singletons. The ten largest clonotypes hold 15% to 20% of the sample.

The sequencing here drew on PBMCs, taken 15 days after the yellow fever booster vaccination. This sequence originates from a man aged 18 to 30 who received the YFV17D yellow fever vaccine. Rearrangement joined TRBV7-2 to TRBJ1-4, with TRBD1 matching 10 junction bases. The CDR3 protein: CASSFLGTGERKLFF. The DNA is as follows: TGTGCCAGCAGCTTTTTAGGGACAGGGGAGAGAAAACTGTTTTTT.